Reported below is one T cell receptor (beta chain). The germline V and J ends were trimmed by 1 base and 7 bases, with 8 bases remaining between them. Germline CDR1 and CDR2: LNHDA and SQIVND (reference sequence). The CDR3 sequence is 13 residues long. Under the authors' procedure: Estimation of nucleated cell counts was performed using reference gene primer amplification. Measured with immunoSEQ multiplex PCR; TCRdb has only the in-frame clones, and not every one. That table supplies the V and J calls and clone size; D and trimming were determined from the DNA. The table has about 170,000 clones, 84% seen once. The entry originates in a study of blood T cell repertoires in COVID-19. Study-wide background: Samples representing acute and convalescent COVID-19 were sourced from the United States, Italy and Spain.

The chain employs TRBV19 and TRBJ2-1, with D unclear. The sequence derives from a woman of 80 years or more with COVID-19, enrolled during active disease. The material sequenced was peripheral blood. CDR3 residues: CASSIGLRNEQFF. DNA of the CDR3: TGTGCCAGTAGTATAGGATTGAGGAATGAGCAGTTCTTC.